The source of this TCR beta chain is a study of T cell responses to AZD1222 COVID-19 vaccine. Regarding the study as a whole: Distributed over spike, vaccine-associated CD4 TCRs predominated at 160-218 and 743-854.

Assay used: immunoSEQ multiplex PCR; TCRdb lists only in-frame clones, some missing. Counted here are about 140,000 clones, more than 85% occurring once; the ten biggest clones make up around 12%. Trimming left V 7 bases short and J 0 bases short, with 9 bases between. Per germline, CDR1 LNHDA and CDR2 SQIVND (reference sequence). This CDR3 contains 13 residues. Remarks on this clone: Antigen unknown.

This TCR was sampled from an adult who had recovered from COVID-19. This specimen was peripheral blood, taken after recovery from COVID-19. The genes are TRBV19 and TRBJ1-1; D gene unclear. This CDR3 is CASTTTVNTEAFF. CDR3 sequence (DNA): TGTGCCAGTACGACGACGGTGAACACTGAAGCTTTCTTT.